The next 13 T cell receptor beta chains were all read from a single sample in a study of CD8+CD57+ T cells in acquired aplastic anemia. CD8+CD57+ cell expansion, shown by flow cytometry, had occurred in the patients selected for sequencing. It was genomic DNA that served as the template for profiling TCR beta VDJ and CDR3. TCRdb called the reads again in MiXCR, with one record for every CDR3 protein. The sample holds 180,000 or so distinct CDR3 sequences, around 50% seen once. The specimen sequenced was sorted CD4+, CD8+, or CD8+CD57+ T cells (not recorded which) from PBMCs. The receptor source for this set is a human donor with aplastic anemia.

This clonotype has at least ten counts. The chain employs TRBV4-3 and TRBJ1-1; D is uncertain. Trimming cost V 0 bases and J 4 bases, with 6 bases left between them. CDR3 length: 13 amino acids. Germline lookup yields CDR1 LGHNA and CDR2 YSLEER. The CDR3, as DNA: TGCGCCAGCAGCCAAGATAAAAGCACTGAAGCTTTCTTT. It encodes CASSQDKSTEAFF.

This clonotype was counted ten times or more. This sequence joins TRBV12-3 or TRBV12-4 and TRBJ1-1, with a tentative D call TRBD1 (5 bases). This CDR3 region has 15 residues. V shed 4 bases and J shed 6 bases, with 18 bases lying between them. In nucleotides, the CDR3 is TGTGCCAGCAGTTCTACCCAGAAGGGGTTCGCTGAAGCTTTCTTT. Amino acids: CASSSTQKGFAEAFF.

This chain connects TRBV7-3 to TRBJ1-6; D not resolved. V was clipped by 2 bases and J by 11 bases, with 7 bases between them. There are 12 residues in the CDR3. Germline V gene lookup returns CDR1 SGHTA and CDR2 FQGTGA. CDR3 region: CASSLELTPLHF. Written as DNA, the CDR3 is TGTGCCAGCAGCTTAGAGCTAACACCCCTCCACTTT.

In its sample, this clonotype was seen many times. This chain links TRBV20-1 with TRBJ2-5; tentatively, D is TRBD1 (5 bases). The germline CDR1 and CDR2 sequences are DFQATT and SNEGSKA (reference sequence). This CDR3 comprises 15 residues. V lost 1 base, J lost 1 base, and 13 bases lay in between. CDR3 sequence (DNA): TGCAGTGCTAGAGCGTTGACAGCACTCCAAGAGACCCAGTACTTC. Protein sequence: CSARALTALQETQYF.

Many counts were recorded for this clonotype. The chain employs TRBV4-2 and TRBJ2-1; 9 bases are shared with TRBD2. CDR1 is LGHNA, CDR2 YNFKEQ, per germline. The CDR3 length is 16 residues. After removal of 0 bases from V and 9 bases from J, the junction contained 9 bases not matched to a gene. The CDR3 loop is CASSQDGAGSGSEQFF. In DNA, the CDR3 is TGTGCCAGCAGCCAAGATGGGGCGGGTAGCGGGAGTGAGCAGTTCTTC.

In its sample, this clonotype was seen many times. The V gene is TRBV5-1, the J gene TRBJ2-7; TRBD2 is a possible D gene (7 bases). The CDR3 spans 15 residues. V was cut by 4 bases and J by 4 bases, with 18 bases left in between. Germline V gene lookup returns CDR1 SGHRS and CDR2 YFSETQ. CDR3 nucleotides: TGCGCCAGCAGCGGTGGGGGGGGGCGCGGGTACGAGCAGTACTTC. Residues: CASSGGGGRGYEQYF.

This chain connects TRBV4-2 to TRBJ2-1, with D possibly being TRBD1 (6 bases). This CDR3 has 16 residues. Germline values: CDR1 LGHNA, CDR2 YNFKEQ. Trimming stripped 5 bases from V and 0 bases from J, with 14 bases between. The CDR3 nucleotides are TGTGCCAGCAGCGCGAACAGGGAGAGCTCCTACAATGAGCAGTTCTTC. Translation: CASSANRESSYNEQFF.

This clonotype was counted many times. The chain has TRBV20-1 and TRBJ2-5, with D hard to call. The CDR3 has 13 amino acids. Germline CDR1 reads DFQATT; CDR2 reads SNEGSKA (reference sequence). With 4 bases removed from V and 2 bases from J, the gap between germline ends came to 11 bases. The CDR3 DNA is TGCAGTGCTAACGACCCCCCACAAGAGACCCAGTACTTC. It codes for CSANDPPQETQYF.

Many counts were recorded for this clonotype. This chain links TRBV2 with TRBJ1-1; 9 nucleotides line up with TRBD1. Germline assignment: CDR1 SNHLY and CDR2 FYNNEI. The CDR3 is 16 amino acids. Trimming took 3 bases from V and 10 from J; bases not matched to a gene: 15. CDR3 region: CASSDNPGTGMGGAFF. CDR3 DNA sequence: TGTGCCAGCAGTGATAACCCCGGGACAGGGATGGGGGGAGCTTTCTTT.

This clonotype was observed a handful of times. This chain connects TRBV27 to TRBJ2-2, with D uncertain. V was trimmed by 5 bases and J by 2 bases, leaving 6 bases between them. Germline assignment: CDR1 MNHEY and CDR2 SMNVEV (reference sequence). This CDR3 contains 13 residues. The CDR3, as DNA: TGTGCCAGCAGTAACAGTAACACCGGGGAGCTGTTTTTT. Translation gives CASSNSNTGELFF.

V gene TRBV18 combines with J gene TRBJ1-1, with 7 bases aligning to TRBD1. The CDR3 has 14 amino acids. V shed 3 bases, J shed 0 bases, and the junction held 1 base outside the gene matches. Germline CDR1 KGHSH, CDR2 LQKENI. In nucleotides, the CDR3 is TGTGCCAGCTCACCCGACAGGGTGAACACTGAAGCTTTCTTT. It yields the protein CASSPDRVNTEAFF.

The sample holds one count of this clonotype. V is TRBV7-6 and J is TRBJ2-7; perhaps TRBD1 as D (7 bases). The CDR3 is 13 amino acids. From germline, CDR1 is SGHVS and CDR2 FNYEAQ. Trimming took off 4 bases at V and 6 bases at J, with 13 bases between the two ends. The DNA of the CDR3 is TGTGCCAGCAGCTCGATCCAGGGGGGCGAGCAGTACTTC. It specifies CASSSIQGGEQYF.

This clonotype occurred many times. The V and J genes are TRBV20-1 and TRBJ1-1, with a tentative D call TRBD1 (5 bases). The CDR3 is 16 residues long. From germline, CDR1 is DFQATT and CDR2 SNEGSKA (reference sequence). The V end was cut by 2 bases, the J end by 4 bases, with 20 bases between. CDR3 in DNA: TGCAGTGCTAGATCGGCAGGGAAGGACTTGGGCACTGAAGCTTTCTTT. Its translation is CSARSAGKDLGTEAFF.